A single T cell receptor beta chain is shown here with its context. Its antigen is unidentified. The source of the sample is a study of monozygotic twins with inflammatory bowel disease. Notes on the study in general: Clonotype overlap with others was lower in IBD patients than in healthy twins, a difference that was greatest with disease activity.

Per sample, reverse transcription was split into eight reactions. The unique tags termed UMIs, each holding a 6-nucleotide sample barcode, were added by means of template switching. With the 5' RACE reads reprocessed, TCRdb shows one record per CDR3 protein and no DNA. In total, the table holds approximately 420,000 distinct CDR3 sequences. Every single donor had an approximately 2.7 ml blood sample drawn. The sequencing input was blood. This TCR was recovered from a human donor with ulcerative colitis or Crohn's disease, or a healthy co-twin of an affected twin (not recorded which).

CDR3 loop: CSARKDRDNQPQHF. The chain employs TRBV20-1 and TRBJ1-5; lacking DNA, the TRBD1 call made by TCRdb goes unchecked. Germline CDR1 and CDR2: DFQATT and SNEGSKA (reference sequence). The CDR3 contains 14 residues.